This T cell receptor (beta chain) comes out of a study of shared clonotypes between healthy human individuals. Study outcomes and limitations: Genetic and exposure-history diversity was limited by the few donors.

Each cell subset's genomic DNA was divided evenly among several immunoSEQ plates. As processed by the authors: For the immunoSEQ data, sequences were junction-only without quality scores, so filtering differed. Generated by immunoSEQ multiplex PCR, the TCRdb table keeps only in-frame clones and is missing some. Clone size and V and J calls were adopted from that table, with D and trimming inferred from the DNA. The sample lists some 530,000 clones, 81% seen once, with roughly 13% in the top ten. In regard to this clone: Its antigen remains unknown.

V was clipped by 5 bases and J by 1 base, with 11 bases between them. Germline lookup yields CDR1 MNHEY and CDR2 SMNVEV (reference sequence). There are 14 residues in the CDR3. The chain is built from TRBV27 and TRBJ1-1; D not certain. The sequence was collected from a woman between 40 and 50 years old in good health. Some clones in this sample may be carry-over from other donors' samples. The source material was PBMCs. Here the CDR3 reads CASSHINRNTEAFF. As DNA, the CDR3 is TGTGCCAGCAGTCATATCAATCGGAACACTGAAGCTTTCTTT.